Shown below are 23 T cell receptor beta chains from a single sample sequenced in a study of technical replicates of blood from several donors. The assay was immunoSEQ multiplex PCR, and TCRdb's table has in-frame clones only and misses some. The profile shows under 75,000 clones, approximately 83% of them singletons. Sequencing was performed on PBMCs. Source of these receptors: a human donor in good health. Some clones in this sample may be carry-over from other donors' samples.

This clone has just a few counts. J is TRBJ1-1 and V is TRBV30; D is possibly TRBD1 (6 bases). Per the germline V gene, CDR1 is GTSNPN and CDR2 is SVGIG (reference sequence). V lost 5 bases and J lost 5, with 12 bases in between. The CDR3 has 12 amino acids. In DNA form, the CDR3 reads TGTGCCTGGGTAAGGGGGACAACTGAAGCTTTCTTT. This gives the protein CAWVRGTTEAFF.

The chain uses TRBV23-1 and TRBJ1-4; 8 bases align to TRBD1. TRBV23-1 is annotated as an ORF whose role is uncertain. V lost 4 bases to trimming and J lost 6 bases; unmatched junction nucleotides: 4. This CDR3 region has 14 residues. CDR3 nucleotide sequence: TGCGCCAGCAGTCGGAGGGACAGGCATGAAAAACTGTTTTTT. This codes for CASSRRDRHEKLFF.

The chain recombines TRBV4-1 with TRBJ2-7; the D gene is possibly TRBD2 (7 bases). V shed 4 bases and J shed 1 base, with 23 bases lying between them. Germline CDR1 and CDR2: MGHRA and YSYEKL. The CDR3 has 18 residues. The CDR3 nucleotides read TGCGCCAGCAGCCCATCCGAGGGGGTGGGCGGGGGATCCTACGAGCAGTACTTC. Protein: CASSPSEGVGGGSYEQYF.

The chain uses TRBV7-3 and TRBJ2-3, with D maybe TRBD2 (6 bases). Trimming removed 2 bases from V and 3 bases from J, with 12 bases in between. The CDR3 totals 15 residues. Germline CDR1 is SGHTA and CDR2 is FQGTGA. CDR3 in amino acids: CASSLVAEGTDTQYF. The CDR3 nucleotides are TGTGCCAGCAGCTTAGTAGCGGAAGGGACAGATACGCAGTATTTT. Full variable domain (rest looked up from reference TRBV7-3 and TRBJ2-3): GAGVSQTPSNKVTEKGKYVELRCDPISGHTALYWYRQSLGQGPEFLIYFQGTGAADDSGLPNDRFFAVRPEGSVSTLKIQRTERGDSAVYLCASSLVAEGTDTQYFGPGTRLTVL.

The rearrangement uses TRBV4-2 and TRBJ2-2; TRBD2 is a possible D gene (6 bases). The CDR3 covers 15 residues. Trimming removed 4 bases from V and 2 bases from J, with 11 bases in between. Per germline, CDR1 LGHNA and CDR2 YNFKEQ. As DNA, the CDR3 is TGTGCCAGCAGCCTCCGGGACTCTAACACCGGGGAGCTGTTTTTT. The encoded protein is CASSLRDSNTGELFF.

The chain carries TRBV11-1 and TRBJ2-5; D perhaps matches TRBD2 (6 bases). The germline gives CDR1 SGHAT, CDR2 FQDESV (reference sequence). The CDR3 extends over 14 amino acids. V lost 5 bases and J 5 bases, leaving 15 bases between the germline ends. Here the CDR3 DNA reads TGTGCCAGCAGCCCCCGCGAGGGACTGGAGACCCAGTACTTC. Protein: CASSPREGLETQYF.

The rearrangement uses TRBV21-1 and TRBJ2-7; the D segment call TRBD2 is taken from the table without a DNA check. TRBV21-1 is recorded as a pseudogene. This CDR3 spans 19 amino acids. CDR3 nucleotides: TGTGCCAGCAGCAAAGTGGTTTGGCTAGCGGGAGCTGACACCTACGAGCAGTACTTC. Protein product: CASSKVVWLAGADTYEQYF.

The chain has TRBV6-5 and TRBJ2-7; TRBD1 agrees at 10 bases. With 4 bases clipped from V and 7 bases from J, the junction kept 4 bases outside the gene matches. The germline V gene encodes CDR1 MNHEY and CDR2 SVGAGI. The CDR3 totals 13 residues. CDR3 in DNA: TGTGCCAGCAGTTTGGACAGGGGGTTGGAGCAGTACTTC. Protein: CASSLDRGLEQYF.

V is TRBV6-5 and J is TRBJ2-2, with D perhaps TRBD1 (6 bases). Trimming removed 5 bases from V and 0 bases from J, with 10 bases in between. CDR1 and CDR2 from the germline V gene are MNHEY and SVGAGI. The CDR3 consists of 15 residues. The CDR3 loop is CASSTEGANTGELFF. As DNA, the CDR3 is TGTGCCAGCAGTACCGAGGGGGCGAACACCGGGGAGCTGTTTTTT.

The CDR3 coding sequence is TGTGCCAGCAGCCAAGAGGCCGGGGGGGGTTCGGGTCGAAATGAGCAGTTCTTC. Translated: CASSQEAGGGSGRNEQFF. This sequence joins TRBV14 and TRBJ2-1, with 8 bases lining up with TRBD2. V was clipped by 0 bases and J by 7 bases; unmatched bases: 14. This CDR3 region has 18 residues. CDR1 is SGHDN and CDR2 is FVKESK in the germline V gene.

This clone has just a few counts. The chain combines TRBV9 with TRBJ1-1, with D possibly being TRBD1 (5 bases). The CDR3 totals 13 residues. Looked up from germline, CDR1 is SGDLS and CDR2 is YYNGEE. V lost 2 bases, J lost 7 bases, and 12 bases lay in between. In DNA form, the CDR3 reads TGTGCCAGCAGCGTGGCCATCGGGGGTGAAGCTTTCTTT. Translation gives CASSVAIGGEAFF.

This chain joins TRBV7-6 and TRBJ2-5; 7 bases line up with TRBD1. CDR3 length: 15 amino acids. CDR1 is SGHVS and CDR2 is FNYEAQ in the germline V gene. Trimming took 1 base from V and 2 from J; bases not matched to a gene: 4. The CDR3 spells CASSLGVRGQETQYF. In DNA form, the CDR3 reads TGTGCCAGCAGCTTAGGGGTCAGGGGGCAAGAGACCCAGTACTTC. The variable domain in full, completed from reference TRBV7-6 and TRBJ2-5, reads GAGVSQSPRYKVTKRGQDVALRCDPISGHVSLYWYRQALGQGPEFLTYFNYEAQQDKSGLPNDRFSAERPEGSISTLTIQRTEQRDSAMYRCASSLGVRGQETQYFGPGTRLLVL.

This clone appeared a few times. This chain uses TRBV1 with TRBJ2-7; the D call of TRBD2 is as the table states it, not checked on the DNA. TRBV1 counts as a pseudogene. The CDR3 consists of 16 residues. As DNA, the CDR3 is TGCACCAGCAGCCAAGATGTGGGAGCCCGACTCTACGAGCAGTACTTC. The encoded protein is CTSSQDVGARLYEQYF.

In its sample, this clone was seen once. The genes are TRBV7-8 and TRBJ2-2; maybe TRBD1 (5 bases). The CDR3 is made up of 13 amino acids. Germline assignment: CDR1 SGHVS and CDR2 FQNEAQ. Trimming shortened V by 11 bases and J by 5 bases, and 15 bases separated the two germline ends. For the CDR3, the DNA is TGTGCCGGGGCCCGATTCGCGACCGGGGAGCTGTTTTTT. Residues: CAGARFATGELFF.

The chain couples TRBV7-2 to TRBJ2-4; perhaps TRBD1 as D (5 bases). This CDR3 spans 15 amino acids. Between the trimmed V and J ends, which lost 6 bases and 6 bases, there was a span of 18 bases. CDR1 is SGHTA, CDR2 FQGNSA, per germline. The CDR3 DNA reads TGTGCCAGCAGGCTAGACCAGGGTTCGGGAAACATTCAGTACTTC. Encoded protein: CASRLDQGSGNIQYF. The entire variable domain, with the rest obtained from reference TRBV7-2 and TRBJ2-4, is as follows: GAGVSQSPSNKVTEKGKDVELRCDPISGHTALYWYRQSLGQGLEFLIYFQGNSAPDKSGLPSDRFSAERTGGSVSTLTIQRTQQEDSAVYLCASRLDQGSGNIQYFGAGTRLSVL.

The chain recombines TRBV7-2 with TRBJ2-3; possible D gene TRBD2, 6 bases. This CDR3 has 16 residues. Germline V lookup: CDR1 SGHTA, CDR2 FQGNSA. Between the trimmed V and J ends, which lost 5 bases and 0 bases, there was a span of 15 bases. The CDR3 here is CASSPPRAGSTDTQYF. The CDR3 DNA sequence: TGTGCCAGCAGCCCACCCCGGGCGGGAAGCACAGATACGCAGTATTTT.

This sequence joins TRBV19 and TRBJ1-5, with D possibly TRBD1 on 5 matching bases. Germline CDR1 and CDR2: LNHDA and SQIVND (reference sequence). The CDR3 contains 15 residues. V was cut by 7 bases and J by 1 base, with 14 bases left in between. This chain's CDR3 is CASKIEQASNQPQHF. In DNA form, the CDR3 reads TGTGCCAGTAAGATCGAACAGGCGAGCAATCAGCCCCAGCATTTT.

The CDR3: CASSLQGSRDEQFF. The DNA for the CDR3 is TGCGCCAGCAGCTTACAGGGTTCACGGGATGAGCAGTTCTTC. This chain connects TRBV5-1 to TRBJ2-1; D possibly corresponds to TRBD1 (6 bases). Germline CDR1 is SGHRS and CDR2 is YFSETQ. This CDR3 is built from 14 residues. Trimming shortened V by 2 bases and J by 8 bases, and 14 bases separated the two germline ends.

The chain is built from TRBV5-1 and TRBJ2-2; a weak D match, TRBD1 (5 bases). Germline V gives CDR1 SGHRS, CDR2 YFSETQ. V was pared by 2 bases and J by 10 bases, with 15 bases between. This CDR3 region has 14 residues. The CDR3 region is CASSFHRPLQELFF. CDR3 DNA: TGCGCCAGCAGCTTCCACAGGCCCCTACAGGAGCTGTTTTTT.

For the CDR3, the DNA is TGCGCCAGCAGCCCCACGGGACAGGGCTATGGCTACACCTTC. Its translation is CASSPTGQGYGYTF. The chain recombines TRBV5-1 with TRBJ1-2, with 9 bases that match TRBD1. J lost 4 bases, V lost 4 bases, and 5 bases had no gene match. This CDR3 comprises 14 residues. Germline V CDR1 and CDR2: SGHRS, YFSETQ.

The rearrangement uses TRBV6-5 and TRBJ2-2; TRBD1 matches 7 bases. V lost 6 bases, J lost 5 bases, and 9 bases stayed unmatched. This CDR3 region has 15 residues. Germline CDR1 and CDR2: MNHEY and SVGAGI. Here the CDR3 reads CASRTGTEKTGELFF. In nucleotides, the CDR3 is TGTGCCAGCAGAACAGGGACAGAAAAAACCGGGGAGCTGTTTTTT.

As to this clone: The junction shows a germline mismatch at one end, possibly a read error. The chain's CDR3 is CASSFAGGEAIF. In DNA, the CDR3 is TGCGCCAGCAGCTTCGCAGGGGGTGAGGCGATCTTT. The genes are TRBV5-1 and TRBJ1-1; 7 positions match TRBD1. The germline V gene has CDR1 SGHRS and CDR2 YFSETQ. This CDR3 is 12 amino acids long.

In its sample, this clone was seen once. V is TRBV4-1 and J is TRBJ2-2; 11 positions agree with TRBD2. CDR3 length: 17 amino acids. The germline CDR1 and CDR2 sequences are MGHRA and YSYEKL. J lost 4 bases, V lost 2 bases, and 6 bases had no gene match. The CDR3 DNA follows: TGCGCCAGCAGCCAACAGAGACTAGCGGGAACCACCGGGGAGCTGTTTTTT. Its protein product is CASSQQRLAGTTGELFF.